The entry below gives a single TCR beta chain sequence along with its context. Its specific antigen is unknown. The input lacks base qualities; no much larger clone sits a single base away. Library preparation was by the immunoSEQ multiplex PCR assay. For the multiplex PCR, a mixture combining 60 forward primers for TCR Vbeta segments and 13 reverse primers for TCR Jbeta segments was used. The CDR3 region of rearranged TCR beta genes was amplified from genomic DNA by a multiplex PCR assay. On the Illumina HiSeq System, the amplified TCR beta libraries were sequenced as 87-base-pair reads. Per the authors' processing: A later analysis counted 75 million to 100 million unique TCR beta chains across the 550 to 800 repertoires, and 9.5 million to 11 million of these chains were shared by at least two donors. Raw reads were error-corrected and collapsed into unique sequences by a nearest-neighbor algorithm in which closely related sequences were merged to remove PCR and sequencing errors. Alignment of CDR3 sequences to IMGT reference sequences was used to assign V, D and J gene segments. For a sequence to be retained, a match of at least six nucleotides was required to both a V gene segment and a J gene segment. Rearrangements were called productive when the CDR3 lacked stop codons and stayed in frame with V and J; all others were non-productive. CDR3 was defined by IMGT convention, running from the second conserved V-encoded cysteine to the conserved J-encoded phenylalanine. The earlier analysis of fewer than 750 of the donors excluded sequences that lacked an unambiguous match to a single V gene segment. An earlier analysis of fewer than 650 of the donors classified V segments as functional when productive rearrangements were above 56.7% and as segregating when the standard deviation between donors was above 5%. A statistical classification framework was built for diagnosing cytomegalovirus status from the catalog of TCR beta chain sequences. In a later analysis, TCR nucleotide sequences were compared against IMGT/GENE-DB human TR gene sequences so that V and J genes could be assigned. In a later analysis, CDR3 sequences and most-parsimonious VDJ recombination scenarios were assigned using the TCRdist pipeline. In a later analysis, every TCR beta chain was defined by the combination of its CDR3 amino acid sequence and its V-gene family, and reads without a unique V-gene family were dropped. To address suspected cross-contamination and a sequencing artifact, a later analysis removed 550 to 750 highly shared, low-generation-probability nucleotide sequences. In a later analysis, a clonal expansion index for each public chain was calculated from normalized within-repertoire ranks of inferred template counts. In a later analysis, generation probabilities were computed with a VDJ recombination model fitted to out-of-frame rearrangements, and the resulting probabilities were checked against IGoR. In a later analysis, hypergeometric tests were used to score TCR-TCR, TCR-HLA and TCR-CMV co-occurrence, with a repertoire-size bias correction applied to TCR pairs. A later analysis estimated false discovery rates by permuting HLA or CMV assignments 20 times. A later analysis grouped co-occurring TCRs with DBSCAN, adding TCRdist sequence similarity when clustering within HLA-allele-positive subsets. Repertoires with fewer than 30,000 or more than 120,000 public chains, plus five repertoires with anomalous nucleotide sharing, were excluded from co-occurrence clustering. TCRdb took over this immuneACCESS table, retaining in-frame rearrangements with V and J assigned. Such tables are incomplete; in checked studies, under half of the missing clones stem from an unresolved V gene, and the remainder is unexplained. V, J and clone size are those of that table, while D and trimming were read from the DNA. The sample profile shows about 150,000 clones; 79% of them were found once. The ten largest account for roughly 6% of the sample.

This record comes from a study of cytomegalovirus exposure and HLA in healthy donors (dated by TCRdb to about 2017). Looking at the study overall: In an earlier analysis of roughly 500 of the donors, roughly 300 Gb of sequence data and about 110 million unique TCR beta sequences from about 179 million T cells were reported. About 300 gigabases of sequencing data and some 85 million unique TCR sequences were included in an early release covering about 700 HLA-typed donors. Of the 350 to 450 genotyped donors, approximately 82% fell in the genetic ancestry cluster associated with self-reported Caucasian donors. The aim of the study was to test whether cataloging public T cell receptors could identify signatures of past pathogen exposure. Using immunosequencing, the study profiled T cell repertoires from 666 subjects and related those repertoires to cytomegalovirus serostatus. Along with the approximately 650-subject first cohort, a separate validation cohort of over a hundred different subjects was used. The study combined high-throughput TCR immunosequencing, statistical association of individual TCRs with disease status, and machine learning to predict cytomegalovirus infection status. To study patterns of TCR occurrence, a later analysis re-analyzed previously published TCR beta repertoires from several hundred donors and added high-resolution HLA genotyping. In the later analysis, no new phenotypic data were used to find candidate immune exposures; instead, reliance was placed on TCR beta sequences and their occurrence across donors. To decide whether each TCR beta V gene segment behaved as functional or pseudogenic, an earlier analysis of fewer than 750 of the donors relied on high-throughput TCR beta sequencing. Donor age, sex, ethnicity and CMV serostatus were compiled alongside the repertoire data. A later genetic analysis used genome-wide SNP genotypes for about 65% of the 666 donors, treating that subset as a discovery cohort. Every repertoire in the discovery cohort had been generated on one and the same sequencing platform. Both class I and class II loci were covered by HLA typing, at four-digit resolution. The number of donors typed differed by locus, with roughly 629-640 for A, B, C, DRB1 and DQB1, 522 for DQA1, 600 to 610 for DPA1, and some 450 for DPB1. Several DR-DQ haplotypes were treated as single units for association and clustering because of strong linkage in the cohort. Among 350 to 400 genotyped donors of the cohort, an average of about 240,000 unique TCR beta nucleotide sequences were sequenced per donor, roughly a sixth of them non-productive.

The cohort comprised 670 or so healthy bone marrow donors. At the time of sampling, every cohort member was nominally healthy, though immune exposures that went unrecorded were likely present. The donor was CMV seropositive and was included in the group of 250 to 350 seropositive cohort members. Each donor provided a peripheral blood sample, and peripheral blood mononuclear cells were used for TCR beta sequencing. The Qiagen DNeasy Blood Extraction Kit was used to extract genomic DNA from the blood cell samples. From V the trimming removes 0 bases and from J it removes 3 bases, while the gene matches leave 6 bases of the junction unaccounted for. The germline V gene provides CDR1 SGHDN and CDR2 FVKESK. From cysteine to phenylalanine, the CDR3 is 16 amino acids long. The CDR3 DNA has 48 bases and is translated from base 1. The research as a whole found: A cluster of highly shared sequence variants was judged likely to be a technical artifact of the sequencing pipeline. The cohort was sequenced for TCR beta chains only, and without alpha or paired-chain data the features that could be detected were limited. The presence/absence analyses assumed that sequencing depth was roughly uniform across donors, and that assumption may not be true. Some IMGT-functional V segments, including TRBV6-2 and TRBV6-3, could not be told apart with the 87-base-pair reads, so those segments were excluded. V-gene and J-gene trimming of TCR beta chains was associated with a missense DCLRE1C variant in a later genetic analysis, and the association was replicated in an independent cohort. In a later analysis, several top co-occurrence clusters were reported to appear linked to parvovirus B19, influenza, CMV and Epstein-Barr virus. In an earlier analysis of about 550 of the donors, most TCR beta V segments were observed in productive rearrangements about 87% or about 30% of the time, broadly matching IMGT annotations. In a later analysis, HLA-associated TCR beta chains showed more clonal expansion and lower generation probabilities than non-associated chains that were equally common. A later genetic analysis reported fewer N-insertions in productive TCRs among donors in an Asian-associated ancestry cluster than the approximately 700-donor mean. The authors suggested that the approach could potentially be generalized to other disease states and immunological phenotypes. Because some donors lacked HLA typing at each locus, the association tests relied only on the typed subset. The study gave a list of some 150 TCR beta chains associated with cytomegalovirus. Cytomegalovirus status was reported to be diagnosed by the classifier with high specificity and sensitivity in both the original and validation cohorts. In a later analysis, some 17,000 TCR beta sequences were associated with specific HLA alleles at a false discovery rate of 0.05. Assigning TCR associations to individual alleles was difficult when HLA alleles, especially DR and DQ, strongly co-occurred. Most CMV-associated TCR beta chains appeared to be HLA-restricted in a later analysis, and the HLA associations seemed to be driven largely by CMV exposure. The only immune exposure information available for the cohort was CMV serostatus. Most TCR sequences were observed very rarely across donors, whereas some public TCRs were present in many individuals. Correlated functional status among segregating V segments might reflect linkage disequilibrium, but an unknown experimental factor could not be ruled out. Because counts were too low, more than 15 rarely observed V segments, including chromosome 9 orphons, were excluded from the earlier analysis of a few hundred of the donors. A further reported finding was that TCR beta sequences accurately predicted the HLA-A and HLA-B alleles for most subjects in the first cohort. According to a later analysis, TCR association rates differed among HLA loci, with DRB1 alleles showing the most associated TCRs and HLA-C alleles showing the fewest. In vitro tests confirmed that a few of the cytomegalovirus-associated TCR beta chains recognize cytomegalovirus antigens.

The receptor was derived from a man aged 45-65 years in good health and CMV-seropositive. The sample comprised PBMCs. In this chain, TRBV14 is recombined with TRBJ2-3; TRBD1 lines up with 7 middle nucleotides. For the CDR3, the sequence is CASSQDRGGQTDTQYF. The nucleotide sequence reads as follows: TGTGCCAGCAGCCAAGATAGAGGGGGCCAGACAGATACGCAGTATTTT.